What follows are 19 T cell receptor beta chains derived from one specimen sequenced in a study of patients and donors after allogeneic stem cell transplantation. TCRdb ran MiXCR on the RT-PCR reads and lists one entry per CDR3 protein. The sample has about 110,000 distinct CDR3 sequences, about a third seen once. The sample consisted of blood, either unsorted or a sorted T cell fraction (not recorded which). The origin of the receptors is a human donor who was either an allogeneic HSCT recipient or a stem cell or donor lymphocyte infusion donor (not recorded which). It is not recorded whose cells these are; they may come from a transplant donor.

The rearrangement links TRBV12-3 or TRBV12-4 to TRBJ1-5; D unresolved. The CDR3 is 15 amino acids. V lost 3 bases and J lost 4, with 13 bases in between. CDR3 region: CASSFSSGWNQPQHF. The CDR3 bases are TGTGCCAGCAGTTTCTCGTCCGGGTGGAATCAGCCCCAGCATTTT.

The chain has TRBV28 and TRBJ2-7; possibly TRBD1 for D (5 bases). The germline V gene encodes CDR1 MDHEN and CDR2 SYDVKM. The germline V and J ends were trimmed by 8 bases and 6 bases, with 14 bases remaining between them. CDR3 size: 12 residues. The CDR3 coding sequence is TGTGCCAGCCACCTGGCAGGGTCCGAGCAGTACTTC. It yields the protein CASHLAGSEQYF.

This clonotype was observed a few times. This chain links TRBV12-3 or TRBV12-4 with TRBJ2-1; 7 nucleotides agree with TRBD2. The CDR3 loop spans 15 amino acids. The ends lost 5 bases at V and 7 bases at J; junction bases unmatched: 11. CDR3 protein: CASSRLSGGSNEQFF. CDR3 coding DNA: TGTGCCAGCAGTCGGTTGTCGGGGGGATCAAATGAGCAGTTCTTC.

The chain employs TRBV6-5 and TRBJ1-5, with TRBD1 as a possible D gene (6 bases). Germline CDR1 and CDR2: MNHEY and SVGAGI. Trimming pared 2 bases from V and 3 bases from J, leaving 14 bases between. This CDR3 has 16 residues. The CDR3: CASSYSPGEDNQPQHF. Here the CDR3 DNA reads TGTGCCAGCAGTTACAGTCCAGGGGAGGACAATCAGCCCCAGCATTTT.

This chain joins TRBV5-1 and TRBJ1-3; D remains ambiguous. Trimming shortened V by 0 bases and J by 4 bases, and 14 bases separated the two germline ends. This CDR3 has 16 amino acids. The V gene's germline CDR1 is SGHRS and CDR2 YFSETQ. The CDR3 here is CASSLEVGVRGNTIYF. The CDR3 DNA is TGCGCCAGCAGCTTGGAAGTCGGGGTACGAGGAAACACCATATATTTT. Together with reference TRBV5-1 and TRBJ1-3, the CDR3 gives the full variable domain: KAGVTQTPRYLIKTRGQQVTLSCSPISGHRSVSWYQQTPGQGLQFLFEYFSETQRNKGNFPGRFSGRQFSNSRSEMNVSTLELGDSALYLCASSLEVGVRGNTIYFGEGSWLTVV.

The V gene is TRBV21-1, the J gene TRBJ2-1; the DNA was not compared with TRBD2, the D call given in the table. TRBV21-1 is a known pseudogene. The CDR3 runs to 16 residues. The CDR3 bases are TGTGCTCTACAGGAACCCGGGACTAGCGGGATTAGTGAGCAGTTCTTC. It encodes CALQEPGTSGISEQFF.

This chain links TRBV7-9 with TRBJ1-1; tentative D call: TRBD1 (5 bases). There are 13 residues in the CDR3. Between the trimmed V and J ends, which lost 1 base and 3 bases, there was a span of 6 bases. Per germline, CDR1 SEHNR and CDR2 FQNEAQ (reference sequence). The CDR3 DNA sequence: TGTGCCAGCAGCTTAGGGGGGGACACTGAAGCTTTCTTT. Translated: CASSLGGDTEAFF.

This clonotype was seen once. CDR3 region: CASSPIRTSGGETQYF. The CDR3 bases are TGCGCCAGCAGCCCGATACGGACTAGCGGTGGGGAGACCCAGTACTTC. This sequence joins TRBV4-3 and TRBJ2-5; 10 bases are a match to TRBD2. The CDR3 spans 16 residues. After removal of 4 bases from V and 5 bases from J, the junction contained 10 bases not matched to a gene. Germline-derived CDR1 and CDR2 are LGHNA and YSLEER.

V gene TRBV4-3 combines with J gene TRBJ1-1; 7 bases line up with TRBD1. J was trimmed by 10 bases and V by 2 bases; bases with no gene match: 10. Germline values: CDR1 LGHNA, CDR2 YSLEER. This CDR3 has 14 residues. The CDR3 bases are TGCGCCAGCAGCCAACCCTGGGACAGTGGCGGAGCTTTCTTT. It translates to CASSQPWDSGGAFF.

The rearrangement joins TRBV12-3 or TRBV12-4 to TRBJ1-1, with D perhaps matching TRBD1 (5 bases). The CDR3 is 14 amino acids. The V gene lost 1 base and the J gene lost 2 bases, with 8 bases spanning the gap. The CDR3 here is CASSLVRVNTEAFF. CDR3 coding DNA: TGTGCCAGCAGTTTAGTCAGGGTTAACACTGAAGCTTTCTTT.

This chain links TRBV27 with TRBJ2-1, with D tentatively TRBD1 (6 bases). This CDR3 has 15 amino acids. The ends were cut back, 5 bases at V and 6 bases at J, with 17 bases in the middle. Germline V gives CDR1 MNHEY, CDR2 SMNVEV (reference sequence). The CDR3 is CASSPTDRNSNEQFF. In DNA form, the CDR3 reads TGTGCCAGCAGTCCGACGGACAGAAATTCCAATGAGCAGTTCTTC.

This rearrangement joins TRBV12-3 or TRBV12-4 to TRBJ1-1; possibly TRBD1 for D (5 bases). This CDR3 spans 16 amino acids. Trimming stripped 7 bases from V and 4 bases from J, with 22 bases between. The CDR3 nucleotides are TGTGCCAGCACCCGGGCGTGGGAGGGGCGCTTCACTGAAGCTTTCTTT. Its translation: CASTRAWEGRFTEAFF.

V is TRBV12-3 or TRBV12-4 and J is TRBJ2-5; TRBD2 matches at 8 bases. V lost 6 bases, J lost 7 bases, and 7 bases stayed unmatched. This CDR3 is 13 amino acids long. The CDR3 DNA sequence: TGTGCCAGCAGCCGAGGACTAGCTGGGACCCAGTACTTC. This codes for CASSRGLAGTQYF.

This clonotype was picked up a small number of times. The V gene is TRBV7-8, the J gene TRBJ2-3; a possible D gene is TRBD2 (6 bases). This CDR3 has 15 residues. Germline V gives CDR1 SGHVS, CDR2 FQNEAQ. V lost 1 base and J lost 1, with 9 bases in between. CDR3 sequence (DNA): TGTGCCAGCAGCTTAGGAGGACTACGCACAGATACGCAGTATTTT. This sequence encodes CASSLGGLRTDTQYF.

This clonotype has only a few counts. The J gene is TRBJ1-5, the V gene TRBV20-1, with TRBD1 as a possible D gene (6 bases). Trimming cost V 6 bases and J 0 bases, with 12 bases left between them. The CDR3 consists of 14 residues. Germline V gene data show CDR1 as DFQATT and CDR2 as SNEGSKA (reference sequence). CDR3 amino acids: CSAPTGNSNQPQHF. In DNA, the CDR3 is TGCAGTGCGCCGACAGGTAATAGCAATCAGCCCCAGCATTTT.

This clonotype was counted between two and nine times. This chain uses TRBV4-3 with TRBJ1-5, with 8 bases fitting TRBD1. Trimming at V came to 4 bases and at J to 6 bases, leaving 8 bases not matched to a gene. The germline V gene has CDR1 LGHNA and CDR2 YSLEER. CDR3 size: 15 residues. CDR3 in amino acids: CASSPRQGTGQPQHF. DNA for the CDR3: TGCGCCAGCAGCCCCCGACAGGGGACGGGTCAGCCCCAGCATTTT.

The chain combines TRBV12-3 or TRBV12-4 with TRBJ1-3; no firm D call. Trimming stripped 2 bases from V and 0 bases from J, with 11 bases between. This CDR3 spans 16 amino acids. CDR3 coding DNA: TGTGCCAGCAGTTTAAGGGAGGCCAACTCTGGAAACACCATATATTTT. This translates into CASSLREANSGNTIYF.

The rearrangement joins TRBV10-3 to TRBJ2-7; a possible D gene is TRBD1 (6 bases). V lost 5 bases, J lost 2 bases, and 13 bases lay in between. The germline V gene encodes CDR1 ENHRY and CDR2 SYGVKD. The CDR3 is 14 residues long. CDR3 amino acids: CAISLQGSAYEQYF. The CDR3 DNA reads TGTGCCATCAGTCTACAGGGTTCGGCCTACGAGCAGTACTTC.

The gene calls are TRBV12-3 or TRBV12-4 and TRBJ2-1, with 16 bases that match TRBD2. This CDR3 spans 16 amino acids. Unmatched junction bases numbered 7, after V lost 7 bases and J lost 7 bases. The CDR3 loop reads CASILGTSGRGNEQFF. The CDR3 bases are TGTGCCAGCATCTTAGGGACTAGCGGGAGGGGGAATGAGCAGTTCTTC.